The clone carrying this T cell receptor (beta chain) has just one count. The sample comes from a study of blood T cells in healthy people across ages. A second about 7 to 12 cycle PCR used barcoded and J-beta primers. TCRdb independently ran MiXCR on the 5' RACE reads; one entry per CDR3 protein. The sample includes 890,000 or so distinct CDR3 sequences, 62% of them seen just once. What was sequenced was blood. This receptor was obtained from a man in his thirties or forties in good health.

CDR3 nucleotides: TGTGCCAGCAATCCGGGGCCCAGTGAGCAGTTCTTC. It encodes CASNPGPSEQFF. The chain has TRBV2 and TRBJ2-1, with D perhaps given as TRBD1 or TRBD2 (5 bases each). This CDR3 is 12 amino acids long. The V gene's germline CDR1 is SNHLY and CDR2 FYNNEI. Trimming removed 7 bases from V and 9 bases from J, with 13 bases in between.